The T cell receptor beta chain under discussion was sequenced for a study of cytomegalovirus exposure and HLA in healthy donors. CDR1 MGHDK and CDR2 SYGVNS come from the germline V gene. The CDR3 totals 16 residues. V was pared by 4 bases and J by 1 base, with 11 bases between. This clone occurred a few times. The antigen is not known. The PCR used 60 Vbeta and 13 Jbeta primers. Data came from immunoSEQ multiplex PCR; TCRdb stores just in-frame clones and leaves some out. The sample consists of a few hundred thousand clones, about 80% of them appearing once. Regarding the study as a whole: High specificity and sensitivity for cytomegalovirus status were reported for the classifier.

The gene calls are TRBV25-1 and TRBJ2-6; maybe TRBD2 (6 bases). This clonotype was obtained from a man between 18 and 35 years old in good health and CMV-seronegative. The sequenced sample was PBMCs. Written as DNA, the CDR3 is TGTGCCAGCAGTGGAGTCCGGGGGTCTGGGGCCAACGTCCTGACTTTC. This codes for CASSGVRGSGANVLTF.